The T cell receptor beta chain described here comes from a study of OX40 agonist ivuxolimab in advanced cancers. Overall study findings and caveats: Among the least clonally expanded were partial responders at 0.1-3.0 mg/kg.

Measured with immunoSEQ multiplex PCR; TCRdb has only the in-frame clones, and not every one. Of approximately 19,000 clones listed, 65% to 90% are singletons. The CDR3 is 13 amino acids. The V gene lost 0 bases and the J gene lost 15 bases, with 15 bases spanning the gap. Germline V gives CDR1 LNHDA, CDR2 SQIVND (reference sequence). This clone has a single count. Its antigen is currently unknown. This chain joins TRBV19 and TRBJ2-1; D is undetermined. Sequencing used CD4+ or CD8+ T cells sorted from blood, obtained in a trial of the OX40 agonist ivuxolimab. This sequence was found in an adult with an advanced solid tumor such as melanoma, head and neck, liver or kidney cancer. CDR3: CASSIDAPTRRFF. CDR3 nucleotides: TGTGCCAGTAGTATAGACGCCCCGACAAGACGGTTCTTC.